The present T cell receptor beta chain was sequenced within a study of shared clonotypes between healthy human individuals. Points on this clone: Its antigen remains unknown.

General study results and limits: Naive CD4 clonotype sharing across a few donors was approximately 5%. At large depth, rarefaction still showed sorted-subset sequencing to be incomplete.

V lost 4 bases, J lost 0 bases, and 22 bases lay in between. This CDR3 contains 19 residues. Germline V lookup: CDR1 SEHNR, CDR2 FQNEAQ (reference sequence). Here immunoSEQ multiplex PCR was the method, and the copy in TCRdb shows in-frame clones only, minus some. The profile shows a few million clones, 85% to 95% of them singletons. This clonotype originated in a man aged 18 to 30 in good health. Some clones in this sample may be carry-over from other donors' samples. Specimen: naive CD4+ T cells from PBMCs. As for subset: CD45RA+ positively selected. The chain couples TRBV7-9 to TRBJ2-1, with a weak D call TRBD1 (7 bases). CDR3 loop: CASSSRGQWLASSYNEQFF. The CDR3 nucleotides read TGTGCCAGCAGCTCAAGGGGGCAATGGCTAGCGAGCTCCTACAATGAGCAGTTCTTC.